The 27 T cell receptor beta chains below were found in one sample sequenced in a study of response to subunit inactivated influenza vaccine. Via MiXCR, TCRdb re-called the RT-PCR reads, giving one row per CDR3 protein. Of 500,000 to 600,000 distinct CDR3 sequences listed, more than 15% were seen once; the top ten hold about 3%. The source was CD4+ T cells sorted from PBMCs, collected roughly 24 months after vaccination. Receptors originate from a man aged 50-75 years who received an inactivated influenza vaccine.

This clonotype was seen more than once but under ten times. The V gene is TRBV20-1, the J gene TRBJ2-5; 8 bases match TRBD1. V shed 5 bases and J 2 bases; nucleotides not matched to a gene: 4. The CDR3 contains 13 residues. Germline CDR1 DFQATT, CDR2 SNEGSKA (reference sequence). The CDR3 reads CSAPRTGQETQYF. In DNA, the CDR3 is TGCAGTGCTCCTCGGACAGGGCAAGAGACCCAGTACTTC.

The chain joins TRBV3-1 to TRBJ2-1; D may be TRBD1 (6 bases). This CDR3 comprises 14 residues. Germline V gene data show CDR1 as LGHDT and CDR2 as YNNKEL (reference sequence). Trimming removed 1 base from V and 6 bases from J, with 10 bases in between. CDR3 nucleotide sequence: TGTGCCAGCAGCCAAGCTTGGGGGCCCAATGAGCAGTTCTTC. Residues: CASSQAWGPNEQFF.

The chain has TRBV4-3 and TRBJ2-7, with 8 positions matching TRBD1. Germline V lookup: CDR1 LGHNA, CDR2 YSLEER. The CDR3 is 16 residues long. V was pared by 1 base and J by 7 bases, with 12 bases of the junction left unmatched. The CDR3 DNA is TGCGCCAGCAGCCAAGTCCACAGACAGGGGCTCTGGGAGCAGTACTTC. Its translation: CASSQVHRQGLWEQYF.

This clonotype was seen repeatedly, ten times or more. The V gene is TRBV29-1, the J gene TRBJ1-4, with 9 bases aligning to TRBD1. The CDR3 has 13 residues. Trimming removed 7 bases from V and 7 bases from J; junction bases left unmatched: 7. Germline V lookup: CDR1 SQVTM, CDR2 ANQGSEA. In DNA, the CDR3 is TGCAGCGCAAGTGGGACAGGGAGTGAAAAACTGTTTTTT. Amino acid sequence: CSASGTGSEKLFF. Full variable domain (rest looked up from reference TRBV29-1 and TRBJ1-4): SAVISQKPSRDICQRGTSLTIQCQVDSQVTMMFWYRQQPGQSLTLIATANQGSEATYESGFVIDKFPISRPNLTFSTLTVSNMSPEDSSIYLCSASGTGSEKLFFGSGTQLSVL.

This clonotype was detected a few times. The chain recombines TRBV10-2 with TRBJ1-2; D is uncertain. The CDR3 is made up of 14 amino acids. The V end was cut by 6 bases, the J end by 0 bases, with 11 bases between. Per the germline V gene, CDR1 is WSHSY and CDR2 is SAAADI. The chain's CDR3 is CASRRTEANYGYTF. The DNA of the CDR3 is TGCGCCAGCAGGCGGACCGAAGCTAACTATGGCTACACCTTC.

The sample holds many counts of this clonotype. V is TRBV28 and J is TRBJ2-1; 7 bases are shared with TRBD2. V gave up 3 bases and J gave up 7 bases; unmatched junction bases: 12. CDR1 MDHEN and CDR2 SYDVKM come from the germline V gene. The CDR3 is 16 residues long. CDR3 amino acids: CASSLASGSVGNEQFF. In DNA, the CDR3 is TGTGCCAGCAGTTTGGCTAGCGGCTCTGTAGGGAATGAGCAGTTCTTC.

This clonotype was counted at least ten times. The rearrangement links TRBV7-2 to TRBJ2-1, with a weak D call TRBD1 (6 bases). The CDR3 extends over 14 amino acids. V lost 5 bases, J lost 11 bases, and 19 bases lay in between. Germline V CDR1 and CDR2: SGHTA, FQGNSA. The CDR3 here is CASSTGWGRVKQFF. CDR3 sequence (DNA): TGTGCCAGCAGCACAGGGTGGGGCCGGGTAAAGCAGTTCTTC.

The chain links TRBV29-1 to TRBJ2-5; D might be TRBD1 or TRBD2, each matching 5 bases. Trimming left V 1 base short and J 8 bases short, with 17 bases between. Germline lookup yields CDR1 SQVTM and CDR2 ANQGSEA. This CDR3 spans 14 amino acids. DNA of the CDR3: TGCAGCGTTGAAGGGCAAGCGGAAGGGGACACCCAGTACTTC. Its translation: CSVEGQAEGDTQYF.

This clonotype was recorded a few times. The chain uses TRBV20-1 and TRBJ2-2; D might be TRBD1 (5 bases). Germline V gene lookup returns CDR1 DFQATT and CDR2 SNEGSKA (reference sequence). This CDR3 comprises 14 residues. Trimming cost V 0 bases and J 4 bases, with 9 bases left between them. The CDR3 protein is CSARDSRATGELFF. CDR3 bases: TGCAGTGCTAGAGATTCCAGGGCCACCGGGGAGCTGTTTTTT.

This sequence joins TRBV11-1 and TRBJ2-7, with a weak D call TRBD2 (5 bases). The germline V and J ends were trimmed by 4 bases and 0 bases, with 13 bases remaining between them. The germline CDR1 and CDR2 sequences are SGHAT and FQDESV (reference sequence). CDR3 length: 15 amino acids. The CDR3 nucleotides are TGTGCCAGCAGCTCTCGGGGAAGCTACTCCTACGAGCAGTACTTC. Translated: CASSSRGSYSYEQYF.

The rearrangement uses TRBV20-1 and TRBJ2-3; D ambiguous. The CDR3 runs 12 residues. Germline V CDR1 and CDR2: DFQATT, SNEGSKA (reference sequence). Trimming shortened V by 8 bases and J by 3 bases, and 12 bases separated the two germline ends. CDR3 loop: CSPKWVTDTQYF. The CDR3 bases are TGCAGTCCAAAATGGGTGACAGATACGCAGTATTTT.

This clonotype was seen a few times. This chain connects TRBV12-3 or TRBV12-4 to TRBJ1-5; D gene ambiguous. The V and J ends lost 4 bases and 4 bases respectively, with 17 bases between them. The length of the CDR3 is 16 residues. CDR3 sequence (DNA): TGTGCCAGCAGTTCCCTCGGGAGCCGAGGGAATCAGCCCCAGCATTTT. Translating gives CASSSLGSRGNQPQHF.

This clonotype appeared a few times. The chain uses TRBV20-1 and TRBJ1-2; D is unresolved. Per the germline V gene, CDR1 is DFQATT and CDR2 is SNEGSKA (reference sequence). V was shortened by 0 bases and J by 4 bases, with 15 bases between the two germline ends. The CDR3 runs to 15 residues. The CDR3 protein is CSARDIGIAAYGYTF. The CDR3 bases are TGCAGTGCTAGAGATATCGGCATCGCGGCCTATGGCTACACCTTC.

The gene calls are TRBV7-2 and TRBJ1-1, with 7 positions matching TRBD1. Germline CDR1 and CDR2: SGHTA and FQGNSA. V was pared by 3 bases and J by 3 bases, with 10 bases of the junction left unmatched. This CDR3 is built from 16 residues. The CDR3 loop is CASSFDVRGSDTEAFF. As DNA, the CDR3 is TGTGCCAGCAGCTTTGATGTCAGGGGGTCGGACACTGAAGCTTTCTTT.

The chain's CDR3 is CASSSGLAGRNTGELFF. CDR3 bases: TGTGCCAGCAGCTCGGGACTAGCGGGGAGGAACACCGGGGAGCTGTTTTTT. The chain has TRBV5-4 and TRBJ2-2, with 13 bases that match TRBD2. Germline V gene sequence: CDR1 SGHNT, CDR2 YYREEE (reference sequence). The CDR3 runs to 17 residues. With 3 bases clipped from V and 1 base from J, the junction kept 3 bases outside the gene matches.

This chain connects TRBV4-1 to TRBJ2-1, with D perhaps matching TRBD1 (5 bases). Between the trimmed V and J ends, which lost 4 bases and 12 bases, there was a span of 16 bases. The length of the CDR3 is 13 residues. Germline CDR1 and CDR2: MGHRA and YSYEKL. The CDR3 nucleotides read TGCGCCAGCAGCCGGGCTGCTACAGGTGGGCAGTTCTTC. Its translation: CASSRAATGGQFF.

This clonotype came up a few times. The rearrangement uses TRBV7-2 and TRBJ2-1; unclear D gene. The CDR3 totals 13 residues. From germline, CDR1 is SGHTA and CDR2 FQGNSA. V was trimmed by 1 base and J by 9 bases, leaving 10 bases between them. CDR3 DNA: TGTGCCAGCAGCTTAGTCGGATACGGTGAGCAGTTCTTC. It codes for CASSLVGYGEQFF.

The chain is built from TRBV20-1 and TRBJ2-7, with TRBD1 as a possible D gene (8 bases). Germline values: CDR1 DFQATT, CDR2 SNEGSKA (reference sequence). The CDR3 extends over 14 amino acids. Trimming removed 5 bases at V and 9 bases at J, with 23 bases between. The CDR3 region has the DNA TGCAGTGCTGGGAAGCGGGACAGGCCCCTGTGGCAGTACTTC. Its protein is CSAGKRDRPLWQYF.

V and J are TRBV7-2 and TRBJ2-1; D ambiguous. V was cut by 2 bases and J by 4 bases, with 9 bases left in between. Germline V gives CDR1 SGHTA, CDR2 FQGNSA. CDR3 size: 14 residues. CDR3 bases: TGTGCCAGCAGCTTACCTTGGAAATACAATGAGCAGTTCTTC. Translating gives CASSLPWKYNEQFF.

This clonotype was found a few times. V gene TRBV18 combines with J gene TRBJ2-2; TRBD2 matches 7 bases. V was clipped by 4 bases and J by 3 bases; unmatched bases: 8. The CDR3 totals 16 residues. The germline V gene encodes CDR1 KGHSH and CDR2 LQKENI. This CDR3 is CASSLLAVGYTGELFF. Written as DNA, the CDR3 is TGTGCCAGCTCACTTCTAGCGGTTGGCTACACCGGGGAGCTGTTTTTT.

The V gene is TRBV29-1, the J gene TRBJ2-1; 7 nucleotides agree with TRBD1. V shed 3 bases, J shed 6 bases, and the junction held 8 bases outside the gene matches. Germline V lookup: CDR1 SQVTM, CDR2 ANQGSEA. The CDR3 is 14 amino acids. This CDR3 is CSVDGTVDFNEQFF. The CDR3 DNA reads TGCAGCGTTGATGGGACAGTCGATTTCAATGAGCAGTTCTTC.

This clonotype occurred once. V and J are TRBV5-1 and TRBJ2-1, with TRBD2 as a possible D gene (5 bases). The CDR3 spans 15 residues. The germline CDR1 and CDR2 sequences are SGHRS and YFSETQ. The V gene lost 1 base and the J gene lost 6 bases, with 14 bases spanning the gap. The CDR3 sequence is CASSLSDPRGNEQFF. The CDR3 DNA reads TGCGCCAGCAGCTTGTCTGACCCCCGGGGCAATGAGCAGTTCTTC.

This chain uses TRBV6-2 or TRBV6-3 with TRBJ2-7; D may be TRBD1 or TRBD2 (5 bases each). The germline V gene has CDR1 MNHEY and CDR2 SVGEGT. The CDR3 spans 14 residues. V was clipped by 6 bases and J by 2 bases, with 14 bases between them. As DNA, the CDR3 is TGTGCCAGCAGGACCGGGACGGTCCCCTACGAGCAGTACTTC. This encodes CASRTGTVPYEQYF.

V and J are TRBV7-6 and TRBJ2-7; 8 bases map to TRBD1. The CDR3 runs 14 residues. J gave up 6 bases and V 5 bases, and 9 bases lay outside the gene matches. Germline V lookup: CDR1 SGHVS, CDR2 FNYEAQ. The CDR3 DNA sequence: TGTGCCAGCAGCCCAGACAGGGGAGGATTCGAGCAGTACTTC. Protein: CASSPDRGGFEQYF.

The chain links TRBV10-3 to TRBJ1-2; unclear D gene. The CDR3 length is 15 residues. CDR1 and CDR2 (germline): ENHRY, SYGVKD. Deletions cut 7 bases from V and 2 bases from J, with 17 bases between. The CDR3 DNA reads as TGTGCCATCAAATCGGACGCCCACACAAACTATGGCTACACCTTC. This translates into CAIKSDAHTNYGYTF.

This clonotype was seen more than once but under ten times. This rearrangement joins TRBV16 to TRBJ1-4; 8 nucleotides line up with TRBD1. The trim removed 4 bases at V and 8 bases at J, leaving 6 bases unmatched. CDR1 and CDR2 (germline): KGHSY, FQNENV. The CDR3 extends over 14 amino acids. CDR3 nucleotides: TGTGCCAGCAGCCTCCGGACAGGGCCCGAAAAACTGTTTTTT. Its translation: CASSLRTGPEKLFF.

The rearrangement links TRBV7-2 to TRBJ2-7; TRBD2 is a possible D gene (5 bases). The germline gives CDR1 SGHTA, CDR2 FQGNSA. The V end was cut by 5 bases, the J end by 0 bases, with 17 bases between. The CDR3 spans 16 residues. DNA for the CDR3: TGTGCCAGCAGCCCAGGAGGCAGCTCCCTCTCCTACGAGCAGTACTTC. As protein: CASSPGGSSLSYEQYF.